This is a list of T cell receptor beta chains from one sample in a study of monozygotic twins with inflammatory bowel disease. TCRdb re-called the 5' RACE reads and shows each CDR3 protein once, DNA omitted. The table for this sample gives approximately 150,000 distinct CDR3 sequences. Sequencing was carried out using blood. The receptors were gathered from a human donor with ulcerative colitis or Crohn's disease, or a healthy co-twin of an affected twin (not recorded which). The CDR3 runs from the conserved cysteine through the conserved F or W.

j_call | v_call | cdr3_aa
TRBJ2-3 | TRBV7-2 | CASSLGVPSARGHTQYF
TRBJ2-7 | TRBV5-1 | CASSRSGQGIYEQYF
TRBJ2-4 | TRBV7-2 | CASSLAAGERYIQYF
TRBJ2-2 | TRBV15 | CATSKDSTTSETGGELFF
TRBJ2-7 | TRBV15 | CATSRERRDRGYEQYF
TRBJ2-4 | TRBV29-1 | CSVPDQNLAKNIQYF
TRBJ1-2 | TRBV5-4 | CASSPREVRSHGYTF
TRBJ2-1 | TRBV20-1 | CSAAGTGAYNEQFF
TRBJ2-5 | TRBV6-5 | CASGGQETQYF
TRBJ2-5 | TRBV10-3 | CAISETGQETQYF
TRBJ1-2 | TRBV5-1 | CASSLQADNYGYTF
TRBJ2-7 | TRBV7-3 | CASSLTGGSEQYF
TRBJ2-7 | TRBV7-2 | CASSLTPDYEQYF
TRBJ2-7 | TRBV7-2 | CASSLAAASSYEQYF